Below, 7 T cell receptor beta chains from the same sample are listed, as sequenced in a study of CD8 T cells in ankylosing spondylitis. Study-wide results and limits: There was a TCR beta motif, made of fewer than 10 highly homologous variants, that appeared characteristic of ankylosing spondylitis blood.

TCRdb re-called the 5' RACE reads with MiXCR, one entry per CDR3 protein. This sample has more than 600,000 distinct CDR3 sequences, with 15% to 20% found just once. These receptors have no known antigen. The sequencing input was blood, either unsorted or a sorted T cell fraction (not recorded which). The receptors come from a male donor with ankylosing spondylitis.

This clonotype was recorded a few times. J is TRBJ2-3 and V is TRBV3-1; 8 bases agree with TRBD1. The trim removed 6 bases at V and 6 bases at J, leaving 8 bases unmatched. Germline V lookup: CDR1 LGHDT, CDR2 YNNKEL (reference sequence). The CDR3 has 14 amino acids. The CDR3 DNA follows: TGTGCCAGCAGAGGTCACAGGGGGATGGATACGCAGTATTTT. It codes for CASRGHRGMDTQYF.

The rearrangement uses TRBV29-1 and TRBJ2-3; 9 bases align to TRBD1. There are 14 residues in the CDR3. The J segment lost 5 bases and the V segment lost 4 bases, leaving 7 bases of the junction unmatched. The germline gives CDR1 SQVTM, CDR2 ANQGSEA. The chain's CDR3 is CSVVGDRVGDTQYF. The CDR3 nucleotides are TGCAGCGTTGTGGGGGACAGGGTGGGAGATACGCAGTATTTT.

The rearrangement links TRBV5-8 to TRBJ2-1, with D perhaps assigned TRBD1 or TRBD2 (6 bases each). Deletions cut 4 bases from V and 8 bases from J, with 19 bases between. CDR1 is SGHTS, CDR2 YDEGEE, per germline. This CDR3 is built from 15 residues. CDR3 sequence: CASSIVGGFYDEQFF. CDR3 coding DNA: TGTGCCAGCAGCATAGTAGGGGGGTTTTACGATGAGCAGTTCTTC.

Remarks on this clonotype: One end of the junction varies from germline; a read error may be responsible. This sequence joins TRBV3-1 and TRBJ2-7; 8 nucleotides match TRBD1. Germline CDR1 reads LGHDT; CDR2 reads YNNKEL (reference sequence). This CDR3 is built from 14 residues. The CDR3 region is CAGSRGQGGYEQYF. The CDR3 DNA reads as TGTGCCGGCAGCCGAGGACAGGGAGGATACGAGCAGTACTTC.

This clonotype was counted between two and nine times. V and J are TRBV4-1 and TRBJ1-6; no firm D call. The length of the CDR3 is 17 residues. The germline V gene has CDR1 MGHRA and CDR2 YSYEKL. The V and J ends lost 1 base and 0 bases respectively, with 10 bases between them. The CDR3 here is CASSQVKGSSYNSPLHF. CDR3 nucleotides: TGCGCCAGCAGCCAAGTAAAGGGTAGCTCCTATAATTCACCCCTCCACTTT.

In its sample, this clonotype was seen a few times. The chain uses TRBV12-3 or TRBV12-4 and TRBJ2-7; the match to TRBD2 covers 9 bases. After removal of 7 bases from V and 5 bases from J, the junction contained 9 bases not matched to a gene. This CDR3 is 14 amino acids long. The CDR3 DNA reads TGTGCCAGCACTCCCGGGACTAGCTTCCACGAGCAGTACTTC. Translation: CASTPGTSFHEQYF.

The J gene is TRBJ1-5, the V gene TRBV12-3 or TRBV12-4; D is perhaps TRBD1 (5 bases). Between the trimmed V and J ends, which lost 2 bases and 6 bases, there was a span of 17 bases. This CDR3 comprises 16 residues. CDR3 nucleotides: TGTGCCAGCAGTTTACTTGGACCCGGGGCGGTTCAGCCCCAGCATTTT. Residues: CASSLLGPGAVQPQHF.